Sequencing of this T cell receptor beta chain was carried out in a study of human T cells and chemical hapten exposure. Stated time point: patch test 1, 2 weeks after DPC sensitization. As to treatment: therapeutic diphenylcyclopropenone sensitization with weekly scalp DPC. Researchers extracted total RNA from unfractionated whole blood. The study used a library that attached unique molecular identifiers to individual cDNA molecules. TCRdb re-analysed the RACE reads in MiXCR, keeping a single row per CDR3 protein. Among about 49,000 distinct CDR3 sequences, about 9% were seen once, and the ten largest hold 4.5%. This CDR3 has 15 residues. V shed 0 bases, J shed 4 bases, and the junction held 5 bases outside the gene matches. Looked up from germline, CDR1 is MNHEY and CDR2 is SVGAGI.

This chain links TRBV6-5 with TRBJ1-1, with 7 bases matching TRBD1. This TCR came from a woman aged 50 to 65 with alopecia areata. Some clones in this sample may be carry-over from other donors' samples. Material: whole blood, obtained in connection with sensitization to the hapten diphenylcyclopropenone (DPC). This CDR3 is CASSYSNTGATEAFF. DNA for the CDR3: TGTGCCAGCAGTTACTCGAACACAGGGGCCACTGAAGCTTTCTTT.